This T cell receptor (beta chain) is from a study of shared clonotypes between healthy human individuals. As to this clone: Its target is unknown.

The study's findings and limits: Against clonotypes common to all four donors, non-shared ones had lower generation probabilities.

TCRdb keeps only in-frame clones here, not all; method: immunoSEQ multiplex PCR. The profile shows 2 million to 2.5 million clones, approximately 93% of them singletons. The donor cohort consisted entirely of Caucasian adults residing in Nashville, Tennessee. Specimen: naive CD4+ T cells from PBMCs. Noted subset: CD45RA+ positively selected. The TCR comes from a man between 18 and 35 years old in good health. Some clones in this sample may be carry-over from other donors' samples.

The CDR3 nucleotides are TGCGCCAGCACTCGTAAGGGCGGGGCTCAAGAGACCCAGTACTTC. The encoded protein is CASTRKGGAQETQYF. The rearrangement joins TRBV4-1 to TRBJ2-5, with D maybe TRBD2 (6 bases). The CDR3 totals 15 residues. Germline CDR1 is MGHRA and CDR2 is YSYEKL. Trimming removed 7 bases at V and 2 bases at J, with 17 bases between.